This T cell receptor beta chain was retrieved from a study of technical replicates of blood from a handful of donors. V was pared by 2 bases and J by 7 bases, with 5 bases between. The germline V gene encodes CDR1 MNHEY and CDR2 SVGAGI. This CDR3 comprises 12 residues. Here immunoSEQ multiplex PCR was the method, and the copy in TCRdb shows in-frame clones only, minus some. In the table there are about 88,000 clones, around 90% of which are singletons. The receptor was isolated from a human donor in good health. V gene TRBV6-5 combines with J gene TRBJ2-2; D not resolved. Sample: T cells isolated from PBMCs. The CDR3 sequence: CASSYRVGELFF. The DNA of the CDR3 is TGTGCCAGCAGTTACCGGGTCGGGGAGCTGTTTTTT.